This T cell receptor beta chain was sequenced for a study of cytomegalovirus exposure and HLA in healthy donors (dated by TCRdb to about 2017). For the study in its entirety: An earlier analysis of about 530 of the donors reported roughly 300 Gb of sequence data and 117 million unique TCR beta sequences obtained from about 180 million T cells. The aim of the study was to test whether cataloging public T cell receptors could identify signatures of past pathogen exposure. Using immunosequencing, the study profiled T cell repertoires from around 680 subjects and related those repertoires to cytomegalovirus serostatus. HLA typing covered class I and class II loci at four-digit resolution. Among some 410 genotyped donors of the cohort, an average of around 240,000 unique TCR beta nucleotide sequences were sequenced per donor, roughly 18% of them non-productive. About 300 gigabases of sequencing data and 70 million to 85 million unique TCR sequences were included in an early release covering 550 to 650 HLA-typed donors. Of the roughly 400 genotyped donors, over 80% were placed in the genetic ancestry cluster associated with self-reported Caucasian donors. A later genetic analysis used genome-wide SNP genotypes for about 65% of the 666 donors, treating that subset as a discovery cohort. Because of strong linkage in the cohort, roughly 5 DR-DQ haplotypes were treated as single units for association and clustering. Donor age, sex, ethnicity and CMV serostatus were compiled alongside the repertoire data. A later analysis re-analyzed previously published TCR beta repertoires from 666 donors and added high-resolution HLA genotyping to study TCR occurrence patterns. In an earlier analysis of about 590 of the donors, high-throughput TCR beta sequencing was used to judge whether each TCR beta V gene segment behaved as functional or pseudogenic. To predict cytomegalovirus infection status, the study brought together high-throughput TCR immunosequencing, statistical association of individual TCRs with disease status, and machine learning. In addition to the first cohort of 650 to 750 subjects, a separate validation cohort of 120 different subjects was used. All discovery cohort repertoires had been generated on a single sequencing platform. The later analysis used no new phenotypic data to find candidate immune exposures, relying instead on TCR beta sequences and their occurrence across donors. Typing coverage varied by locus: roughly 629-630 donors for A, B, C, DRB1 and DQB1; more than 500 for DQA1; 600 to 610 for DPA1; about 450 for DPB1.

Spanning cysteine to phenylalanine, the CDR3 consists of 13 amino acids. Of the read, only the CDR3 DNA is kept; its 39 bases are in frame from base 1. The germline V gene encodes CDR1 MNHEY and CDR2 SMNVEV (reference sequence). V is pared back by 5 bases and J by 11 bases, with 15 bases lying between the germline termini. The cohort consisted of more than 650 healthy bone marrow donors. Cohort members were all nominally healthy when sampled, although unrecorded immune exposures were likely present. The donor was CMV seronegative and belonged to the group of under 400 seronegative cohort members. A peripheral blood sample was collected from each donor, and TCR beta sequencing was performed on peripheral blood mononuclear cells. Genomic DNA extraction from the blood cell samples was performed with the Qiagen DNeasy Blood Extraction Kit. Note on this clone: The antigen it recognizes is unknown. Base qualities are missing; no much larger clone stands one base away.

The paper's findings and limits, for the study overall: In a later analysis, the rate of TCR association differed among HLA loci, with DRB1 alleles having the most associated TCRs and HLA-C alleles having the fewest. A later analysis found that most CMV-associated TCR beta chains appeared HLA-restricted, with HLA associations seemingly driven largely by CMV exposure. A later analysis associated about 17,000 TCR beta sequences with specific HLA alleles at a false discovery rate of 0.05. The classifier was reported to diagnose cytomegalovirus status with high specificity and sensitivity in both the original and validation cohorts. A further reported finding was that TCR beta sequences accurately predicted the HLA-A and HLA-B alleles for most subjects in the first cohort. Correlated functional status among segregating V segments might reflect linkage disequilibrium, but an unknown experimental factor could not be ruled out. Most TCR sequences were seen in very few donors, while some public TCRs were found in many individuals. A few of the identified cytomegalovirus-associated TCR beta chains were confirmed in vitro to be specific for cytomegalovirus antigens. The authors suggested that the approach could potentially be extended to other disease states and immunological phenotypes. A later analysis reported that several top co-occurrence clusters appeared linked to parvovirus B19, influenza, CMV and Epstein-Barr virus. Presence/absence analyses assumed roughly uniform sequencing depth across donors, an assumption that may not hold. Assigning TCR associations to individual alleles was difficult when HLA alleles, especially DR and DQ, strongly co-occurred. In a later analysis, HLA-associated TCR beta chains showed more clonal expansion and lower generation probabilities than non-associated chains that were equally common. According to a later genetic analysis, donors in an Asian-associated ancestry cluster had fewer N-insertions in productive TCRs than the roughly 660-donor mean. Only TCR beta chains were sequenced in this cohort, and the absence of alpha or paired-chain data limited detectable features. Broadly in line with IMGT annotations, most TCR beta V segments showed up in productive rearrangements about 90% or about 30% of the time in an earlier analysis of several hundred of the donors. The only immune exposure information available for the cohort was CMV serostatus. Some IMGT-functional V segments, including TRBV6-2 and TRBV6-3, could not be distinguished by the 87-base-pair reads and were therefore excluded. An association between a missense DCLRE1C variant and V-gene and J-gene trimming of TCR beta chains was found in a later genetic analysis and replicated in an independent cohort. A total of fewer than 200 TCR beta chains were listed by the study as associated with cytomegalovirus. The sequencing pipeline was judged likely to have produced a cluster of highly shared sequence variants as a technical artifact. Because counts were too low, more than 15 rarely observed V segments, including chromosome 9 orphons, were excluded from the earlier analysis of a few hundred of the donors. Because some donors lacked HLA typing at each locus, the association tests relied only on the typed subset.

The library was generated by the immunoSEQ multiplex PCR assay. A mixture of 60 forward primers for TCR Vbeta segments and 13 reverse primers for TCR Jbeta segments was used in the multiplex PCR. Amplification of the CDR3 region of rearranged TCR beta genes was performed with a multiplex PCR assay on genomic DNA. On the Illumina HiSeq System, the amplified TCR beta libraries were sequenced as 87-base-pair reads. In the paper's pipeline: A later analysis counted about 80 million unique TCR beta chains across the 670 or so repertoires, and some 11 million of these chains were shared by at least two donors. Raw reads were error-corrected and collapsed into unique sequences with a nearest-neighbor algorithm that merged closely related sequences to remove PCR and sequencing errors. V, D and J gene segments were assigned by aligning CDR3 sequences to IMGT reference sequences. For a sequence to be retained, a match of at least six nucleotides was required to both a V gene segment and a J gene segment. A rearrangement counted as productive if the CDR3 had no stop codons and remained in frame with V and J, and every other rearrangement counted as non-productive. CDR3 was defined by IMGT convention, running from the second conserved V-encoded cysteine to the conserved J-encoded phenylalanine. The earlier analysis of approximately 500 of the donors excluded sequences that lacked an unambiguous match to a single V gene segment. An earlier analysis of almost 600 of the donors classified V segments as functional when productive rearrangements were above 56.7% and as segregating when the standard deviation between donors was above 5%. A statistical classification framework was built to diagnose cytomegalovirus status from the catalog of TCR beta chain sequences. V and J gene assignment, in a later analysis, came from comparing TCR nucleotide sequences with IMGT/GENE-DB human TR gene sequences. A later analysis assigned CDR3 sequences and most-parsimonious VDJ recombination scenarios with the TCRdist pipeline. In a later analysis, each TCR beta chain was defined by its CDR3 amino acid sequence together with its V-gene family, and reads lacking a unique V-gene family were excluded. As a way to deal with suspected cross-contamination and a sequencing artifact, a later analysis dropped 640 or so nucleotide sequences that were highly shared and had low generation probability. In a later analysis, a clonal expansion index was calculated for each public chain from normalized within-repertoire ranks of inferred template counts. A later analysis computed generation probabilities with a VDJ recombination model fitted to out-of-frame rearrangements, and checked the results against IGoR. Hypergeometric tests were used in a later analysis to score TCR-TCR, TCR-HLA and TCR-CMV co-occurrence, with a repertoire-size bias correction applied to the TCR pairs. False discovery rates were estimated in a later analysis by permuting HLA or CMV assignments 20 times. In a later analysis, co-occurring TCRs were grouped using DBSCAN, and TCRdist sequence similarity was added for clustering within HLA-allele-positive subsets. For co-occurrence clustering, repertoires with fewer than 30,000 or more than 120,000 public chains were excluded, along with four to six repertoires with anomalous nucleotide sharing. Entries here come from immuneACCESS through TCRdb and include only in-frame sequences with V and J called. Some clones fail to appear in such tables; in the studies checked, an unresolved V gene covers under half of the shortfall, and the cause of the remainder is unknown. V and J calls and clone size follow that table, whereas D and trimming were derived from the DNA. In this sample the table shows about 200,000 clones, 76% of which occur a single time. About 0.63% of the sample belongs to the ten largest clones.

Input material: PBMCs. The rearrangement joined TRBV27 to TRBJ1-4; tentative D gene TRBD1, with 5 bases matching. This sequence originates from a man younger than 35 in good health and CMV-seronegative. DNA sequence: TGTGCCAGCAGTCCATGGGACTCTCGGAAACTGTTTTTT. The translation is CASSPWDSRKLFF.